The 32 T cell receptor beta chains presented below share a single source sample, sequenced in a study of OX40 agonist ivuxolimab in advanced cancers. This table comes from immunoSEQ multiplex PCR, and its TCRdb copy is limited to in-frame clones, with some not included. The table has around 88,000 clones, just over 90% seen once. This specimen consisted of CD4+ or CD8+ T cells sorted from blood, obtained in a trial of the OX40 agonist ivuxolimab. Every receptor here comes from an adult with an advanced solid tumor such as melanoma, head and neck, liver or kidney cancer.

Here the CDR3 reads CASKKGAQSNEKLFF. The CDR3 nucleotides are TGTGCCAGTAAAAAGGGGGCACAGTCTAATGAAAAACTGTTTTTT. The V gene is TRBV19, the J gene TRBJ1-4, with 7 bases identical to TRBD1. With V trimmed by 7 bases and J by 3 bases, 8 bases remained unmatched. Per the germline V gene, CDR1 is LNHDA and CDR2 is SQIVND (reference sequence). The CDR3 covers 15 residues.

This clone was detected once. This chain uses TRBV6-6 with TRBJ2-2, with D perhaps TRBD1 (6 bases). Trimming removed 6 bases from V and 5 bases from J, with 13 bases in between. Germline CDR1 is MNHNY and CDR2 is SVGAGI (reference sequence). The CDR3 loop spans 14 amino acids. The CDR3 bases are TGTGCCAGCAGGGGTACGAGGGGGACCGGGGAGCTGTTTTTT. Translating it yields CASRGTRGTGELFF.

This clone was found once. The V gene is TRBV5-1, the J gene TRBJ2-1; no definite D call. The CDR3 totals 15 residues. The germline V and J ends were trimmed by 0 bases and 10 bases, with 17 bases remaining between them. Per the germline V gene, CDR1 is SGHRS and CDR2 is YFSETQ. This CDR3 is CASSLGGKMAGEQFF. The CDR3 bases are TGCGCCAGCAGCTTGGGCGGCAAAATGGCAGGAGAGCAGTTCTTC.

This sequence joins TRBV5-1 and TRBJ2-7; 9 bases line up with TRBD1. CDR1 is SGHRS and CDR2 is YFSETQ in the germline V gene. V shed 0 bases, J shed 3 bases, and the junction held 7 bases outside the gene matches. There are 16 residues in the CDR3. The DNA of the CDR3 is TGCGCCAGCAGCTTGGGGGACAGGGTGGGGAGCTACGAGCAGTACTTC. This gives the protein CASSLGDRVGSYEQYF.

The rearrangement uses TRBV4-1 and TRBJ2-7; 8 nucleotides align to TRBD1. CDR1 is MGHRA, CDR2 YSYEKL, per germline. Unmatched junction bases numbered 8, after V lost 0 bases and J lost 7 bases. This CDR3 is 15 amino acids long. CDR3 in DNA: TGCGCCAGCAGCCAAGAGGGTCAGGGGGCTAGTGAGCAGTACTTC. Translation: CASSQEGQGASEQYF.

To note about this clone: One end of the junction fails to match germline, which may point to a read error. The V call is TRBV7-2, the J call TRBJ1-2; 9 bases match TRBD1. CDR3 length equals 11 residues. CDR1 is SGHTA, CDR2 FQGNSA, per germline. This CDR3 is CAQGDRAGYTF. The CDR3 DNA reads as TGCGCTCAGGGGGACAGGGCTGGCTACACCTTC.

The rearrangement links TRBV18 to TRBJ2-2; D possibly matches TRBD1 or TRBD2 (5 bases each). Trimming took off 3 bases at V and 2 bases at J, with 10 bases between the two ends. This CDR3 region has 15 residues. Germline CDR1 KGHSH, CDR2 LQKENI. CDR3 coding DNA: TGTGCCAGCTCACCTTTCGGGGCCAACACCGGGGAGCTGTTTTTT. It translates to CASSPFGANTGELFF.

This clone showed up just a few times. This chain joins TRBV5-6 and TRBJ1-6, with a tentative D call TRBD1 (6 bases). Trimming pared 4 bases from V and 7 bases from J, leaving 12 bases between. The CDR3 totals 14 residues. Per the germline V gene, CDR1 is SGHDT and CDR2 is YYEEEE. In nucleotides, the CDR3 is TGTGCCAGCAGCACCCCGACAGGAAATTCACCCCTCCACTTT. Amino acid sequence: CASSTPTGNSPLHF.

V is TRBV7-2 and J is TRBJ2-2; 9 bases agree with TRBD1. The ends lost 5 bases at V and 2 bases at J; junction bases unmatched: 3. This CDR3 spans 15 amino acids. Germline CDR1 and CDR2: SGHTA and FQGNSA. The CDR3 DNA follows: TGTGCCAGCAGCCGGGACAGGGCAAACACCGGGGAGCTGTTTTTT. It specifies CASSRDRANTGELFF.

The V gene is TRBV4-2, the J gene TRBJ2-7, with a possible D match to TRBD2 (5 bases). Germline assignment: CDR1 LGHNA and CDR2 YNFKEQ. This CDR3 has 18 amino acids. Trimming pared 0 bases from V and 7 bases from J, leaving 25 bases between. CDR3 bases: TGTGCCAGCAGCCAAGATATAAAAAGGCGGGCCCCCCAAAGGGAGCAGTACTTC. Protein: CASSQDIKRRAPQREQYF.

This rearrangement joins TRBV5-1 to TRBJ1-1, with D tentatively TRBD1 (5 bases). V lost 4 bases and J lost 1, with 11 bases in between. Germline V lookup: CDR1 SGHRS, CDR2 YFSETQ. The CDR3 runs 14 residues. This CDR3 is CASSATARNTEAFF. CDR3 DNA sequence: TGCGCCAGCAGCGCGACAGCTCGGAACACTGAAGCTTTCTTT.

The rearrangement joins TRBV6-6 to TRBJ2-1; D possibly corresponds to TRBD2 (6 bases). V shed 6 bases and J shed 6 bases, with 18 bases lying between them. The CDR3 sequence is 15 residues long. The germline V gene has CDR1 MNHNY and CDR2 SVGAGI (reference sequence). CDR3 residues: CASRSRAGFSNEQFF. The CDR3 DNA reads TGTGCCAGCAGATCGAGGGCGGGATTTAGCAATGAGCAGTTCTTC.

This clone was recorded a few times. V is TRBV19 and J is TRBJ1-5; no clear D. The V and J ends lost 1 base and 0 bases respectively, with 7 bases between them. The CDR3 contains 15 residues. Germline loops: CDR1 LNHDA, CDR2 SQIVND (reference sequence). In DNA form, the CDR3 reads TGTGCCAGTAGTATAGGACGGGCTAGCAATCAGCCCCAGCATTTT. It is translated as CASSIGRASNQPQHF.

The chain uses TRBV5-1 and TRBJ2-3; 11 nucleotides align to TRBD1. Trimming cost V 0 bases and J 4 bases; bases outside gene matches: 1. The germline gives CDR1 SGHRS, CDR2 YFSETQ. The CDR3 runs to 15 residues. In DNA, the CDR3 is TGCGCCAGCAGCTTGGCGGGACAGGGGGCAGATACGCAGTATTTT. It encodes CASSLAGQGADTQYF.

The V gene is TRBV7-9, the J gene TRBJ2-5; 7 bases agree with TRBD1. This CDR3 region has 16 residues. Germline V lookup: CDR1 SEHNR, CDR2 FQNEAQ (reference sequence). V dropped 1 base and J dropped 7; count of bases not matched to a gene: 12. For the CDR3, the DNA is TGTGCCAGCAGCTTAGGCGAGTCCACAGGGGCGGCGACCCAGTACTTC. Protein product: CASSLGESTGAATQYF. Variable domain in full (rest from reference TRBV7-9 and TRBJ2-5): DTGVSQNPRHKITKRGQNVTFRCDPISEHNRLYWYRQTLGQGPEFLTYFQNEAQLEKSRLLSDRFSAERPKGSFSTLEIQRTEQGDSAMYLCASSLGESTGAATQYFGPGTRLLVL.

This clone showed up just once. This chain connects TRBV6-1 to TRBJ1-6; D gene unclear. V was cut by 8 bases and J by 10 bases, with 9 bases left in between. The CDR3 extends over 11 amino acids. CDR1 MNHNS and CDR2 SASEGT come from the germline V gene. CDR3 DNA sequence: TGTGCCAGCCGGTTGCTGTCACCCCTCCACTTT. Protein: CASRLLSPLHF.

The chain carries TRBV6-1 and TRBJ1-3; unclear D gene. The CDR3 sequence is 16 residues long. Germline V lookup: CDR1 MNHNS, CDR2 SASEGT. The V and J ends lost 4 bases and 0 bases respectively, with 13 bases between them. As DNA, the CDR3 is TGTGCCAGCAGTGCCACGGGTCCCAGCTCTGGAAACACCATATATTTT. Amino acids: CASSATGPSSGNTIYF.

The rearrangement links TRBV6-6 to TRBJ2-7; 10 bases are shared with TRBD1. Germline lookup yields CDR1 MNHNY and CDR2 SVGAGI (reference sequence). Trimming at V came to 6 bases and at J to 5 bases, leaving 4 bases not matched to a gene. The CDR3 contains 13 residues. For the CDR3, the DNA is TGTGCCAGCAGGACAGGGGGCGGAAACGAGCAGTACTTC. Translated, it gives CASRTGGGNEQYF.

The chain links TRBV5-4 to TRBJ2-3; D is possibly TRBD1 or TRBD2 (5 bases each). Germline loops: CDR1 SGHNT, CDR2 YYREEE (reference sequence). CDR3 length: 16 residues. Trimming removed 1 base from V and 4 bases from J, with 16 bases in between. CDR3 nucleotide sequence: TGTGCCAGCAGCTTGAGTGGCAGGGAGTGGTCAGATACGCAGTATTTT. This translates into CASSLSGREWSDTQYF.

The chain is built from TRBV9 and TRBJ2-3; D is uncertain. Trimming cost V 5 bases and J 4 bases, with 14 bases left between them. The CDR3 totals 14 residues. Germline assignment: CDR1 SGDLS and CDR2 YYNGEE. CDR3 sequence (DNA): TGTGCCAGCAGTGGTTCTACGTTCCCAGATACGCAGTATTTT. Encoded protein: CASSGSTFPDTQYF.

This clone appeared a single time. The V call is TRBV13, the J call TRBJ1-2; no clear D. The CDR3 is 12 residues long. The V end lost 6 bases, the J end lost 8 bases, and 13 bases lay between the germline ends. Germline loops: CDR1 PRHDT, CDR2 FYEKMQ (reference sequence). This chain's CDR3 is CASRIHTSGYTF. DNA of the CDR3: TGTGCCAGCAGAATCCATACGAGCGGCTACACCTTC.

V and J are TRBV5-1 and TRBJ2-5; 9 bases agree with TRBD1. CDR1 is SGHRS, CDR2 YFSETQ, per germline. This CDR3 contains 15 residues. The trim removed 6 bases at V and 1 base at J, leaving 7 bases unmatched. The CDR3 DNA follows: TGCGCCAGCAATCGAGACAGGGGGAGCCAAGAGACCCAGTACTTC. It yields the protein CASNRDRGSQETQYF. Drawing the rest from reference TRBV5-1 and TRBJ2-5, the complete variable domain is KAGVTQTPRYLIKTRGQQVTLSCSPISGHRSVSWYQQTPGQGLQFLFEYFSETQRNKGNFPGRFSGRQFSNSRSEMNVSTLELGDSALYLCASNRDRGSQETQYFGPGTRLLVL.

The table lists this clone with a count of one. The chain carries TRBV19 and TRBJ1-2, with D tentatively TRBD1 (6 bases). This CDR3 is 14 amino acids long. Deletions cut 1 base from V and 8 bases from J, with 14 bases between. Germline CDR1 is LNHDA and CDR2 is SQIVND (reference sequence). The DNA for the CDR3 is TGTGCCAGTAGTATAGTGGCAGGGGACGGAGGCTACACCTTC. This gives the protein CASSIVAGDGGYTF. Based on the CDR3 plus reference TRBV19 and TRBJ1-2, the full variable domain is DGGITQSPKYLFRKEGQNVTLSCEQNLNHDAMYWYRQDPGQGLRLIYYSQIVNDFQKGDIAEGYSVSREKKESFPLTVTSAQKNPTAFYLCASSIVAGDGGYTFGSGTRLTVV.

The chain couples TRBV11-2 to TRBJ2-5; 11 bases are shared with TRBD2. Germline CDR1 reads SGHAT; CDR2 reads FQNNGV. The CDR3 extends over 16 amino acids. V was clipped by 3 bases and J by 6 bases; unmatched bases: 9. CDR3 region: CASSLVASGGTQTQYF. For the CDR3, the DNA is TGTGCCAGCAGCTTGGTCGCTAGCGGGGGGACGCAGACCCAGTACTTC.

Regarding this clone: The sample contains more than one DNA sequence encoding this CDR3. This chain joins TRBV6-5 and TRBJ1-5; 11 nucleotides align to TRBD1. The CDR3 has 15 amino acids. The ends lost 4 bases at V and 5 bases at J; junction bases unmatched: 4. CDR1 and CDR2 (germline): MNHEY, SVGAGI. CDR3: CASSSGQGAYQPQHF. CDR3 coding DNA: TGTGCCAGCAGTTCCGGACAGGGGGCGTATCAGCCCCAGCATTTT.

The chain combines TRBV11-3 with TRBJ2-3; a weak D match, TRBD1 (5 bases). V lost 5 bases, J lost 4 bases, and 16 bases lay in between. CDR3 length: 15 amino acids. Per germline, CDR1 SGHNT and CDR2 YENEEA. For the CDR3, the DNA is TGTGCCAGCAGCACATTTTCCCTCAGGGCAGATACGCAGTATTTT. Translating gives CASSTFSLRADTQYF.

The rearrangement joins TRBV2 to TRBJ1-2; 7 bases map to TRBD1. The CDR3 totals 14 residues. V was pared by 6 bases and J by 4 bases, with 8 bases of the junction left unmatched. Per germline, CDR1 SNHLY and CDR2 FYNNEI. CDR3 nucleotides: TGTGCCAGCAGACCAGGGGGGGGGTTCTATGGCTACACCTTC. This gives the protein CASRPGGGFYGYTF. Complete variable domain (other parts from reference TRBV2 and TRBJ1-2): EPEVTQTPSHQVTQMGQEVILRCVPISNHLYFYWYRQILGQKVEFLVSFYNNEISEKSEIFDDQFSVERPDGSNFTLKIRSTKLEDSAMYFCASRPGGGFYGYTFGSGTRLTVV.

This chain joins TRBV6-6 and TRBJ2-7; D possibly corresponds to TRBD1 (6 bases). V dropped 2 bases and J dropped 2 bases, with 7 bases sitting between them. This CDR3 contains 13 residues. CDR1 is MNHNY, CDR2 SVGAGI, per germline (reference sequence). DNA of the CDR3: TGTGCCAGCAGTTACCCAGGGGCCTACGAGCAGTACTTC. This translates into CASSYPGAYEQYF.

The chain has TRBV7-6 and TRBJ2-7; 8 bases align to TRBD1. Trimming took 0 bases from V and 2 from J; bases not matched to a gene: 3. CDR3 length equals 15 residues. CDR1 SGHVS and CDR2 FNYEAQ come from the germline V gene. CDR3: CASSLAGTGTYEQYF. The DNA for the CDR3 is TGTGCCAGCAGCTTAGCCGGGACAGGAACCTACGAGCAGTACTTC.

This chain connects TRBV30 to TRBJ2-5; the D is unclear. Germline V gene sequence: CDR1 GTSNPN, CDR2 SVGIG (reference sequence). V shed 2 bases and J shed 5 bases, with 15 bases lying between them. CDR3 length: 14 residues. CDR3 sequence: CAWSPPGGIETQYF. The CDR3 DNA reads as TGTGCCTGGAGTCCGCCCGGTGGGATCGAGACCCAGTACTTC.

V and J are TRBV19 and TRBJ2-3, with TRBD1 as a possible D gene (6 bases). Germline values: CDR1 LNHDA, CDR2 SQIVND (reference sequence). The CDR3 length is 16 residues. V was pared by 4 bases and J by 6 bases, with 20 bases between. CDR3 amino acids: CASSTPGDPTGDTQYF. CDR3 nucleotide sequence: TGTGCCAGTAGTACACCAGGGGACCCAACAGGGGATACGCAGTATTTT. The complete variable domain, with remaining parts taken from reference TRBV19 and TRBJ2-3, reads DGGITQSPKYLFRKEGQNVTLSCEQNLNHDAMYWYRQDPGQGLRLIYYSQIVNDFQKGDIAEGYSVSREKKESFPLTVTSAQKNPTAFYLCASSTPGDPTGDTQYFGPGTRLTVL.

The chain links TRBV5-6 to TRBJ2-2, with 7 nucleotides matching TRBD1. CDR1 and CDR2 (germline): SGHDT, YYEEEE. J gave up 4 bases and V 5 bases, and 8 bases lay outside the gene matches. The CDR3 length is 15 residues. The CDR3 nucleotides are TGTGCCAGCAGACGGGACAGACCCCCCACCGGGGAGCTGTTTTTT. Its protein is CASRRDRPPTGELFF.